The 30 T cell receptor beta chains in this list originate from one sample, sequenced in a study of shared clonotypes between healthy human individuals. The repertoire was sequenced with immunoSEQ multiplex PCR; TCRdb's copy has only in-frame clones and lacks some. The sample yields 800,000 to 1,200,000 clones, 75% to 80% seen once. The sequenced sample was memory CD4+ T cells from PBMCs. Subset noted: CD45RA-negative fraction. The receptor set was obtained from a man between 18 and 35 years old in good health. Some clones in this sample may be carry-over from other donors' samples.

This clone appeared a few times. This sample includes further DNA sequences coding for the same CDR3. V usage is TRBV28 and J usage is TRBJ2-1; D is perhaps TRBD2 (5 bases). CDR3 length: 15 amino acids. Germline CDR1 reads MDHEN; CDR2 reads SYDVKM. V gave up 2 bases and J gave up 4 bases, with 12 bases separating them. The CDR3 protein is CASSLDEGVYNEQFF. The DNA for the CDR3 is TGTGCCAGCAGTTTAGATGAGGGAGTATACAATGAGCAGTTCTTC.

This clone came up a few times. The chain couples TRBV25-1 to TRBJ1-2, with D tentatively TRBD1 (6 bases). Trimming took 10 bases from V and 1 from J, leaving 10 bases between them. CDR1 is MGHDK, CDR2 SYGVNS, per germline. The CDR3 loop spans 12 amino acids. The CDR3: CATRGSNYGYTF. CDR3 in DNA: TGTGCCACCAGGGGCAGTAACTATGGCTACACCTTC.

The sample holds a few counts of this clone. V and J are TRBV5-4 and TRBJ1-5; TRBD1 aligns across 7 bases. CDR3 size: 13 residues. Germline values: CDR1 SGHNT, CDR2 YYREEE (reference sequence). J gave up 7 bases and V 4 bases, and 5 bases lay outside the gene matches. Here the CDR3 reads CASSVDRVQPQHF. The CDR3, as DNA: TGTGCCAGCAGCGTAGACAGGGTACAGCCCCAGCATTTT.

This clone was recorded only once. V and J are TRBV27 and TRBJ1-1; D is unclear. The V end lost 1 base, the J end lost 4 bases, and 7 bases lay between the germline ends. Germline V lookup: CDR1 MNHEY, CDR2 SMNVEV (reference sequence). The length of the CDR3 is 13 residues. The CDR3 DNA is TGTGCCAGCAGTTTATTGGACGGCACTGAAGCTTTCTTT. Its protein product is CASSLLDGTEAFF.

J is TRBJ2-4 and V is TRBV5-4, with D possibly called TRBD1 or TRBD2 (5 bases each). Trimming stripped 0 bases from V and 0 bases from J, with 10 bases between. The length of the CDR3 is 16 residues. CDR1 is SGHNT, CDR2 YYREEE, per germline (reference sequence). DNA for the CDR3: TGTGCCAGCAGCTTGGATGGGGGAGTAGCCAAAAACATTCAGTACTTC. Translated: CASSLDGGVAKNIQYF. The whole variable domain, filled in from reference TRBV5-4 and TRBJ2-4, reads ETGVTQSPTHLIKTRGQQVTLRCSSQSGHNTVSWYQQALGQGPQFIFQYYREEENGRGNFPPRFSGLQFPNYSSELNVNALELDDSALYLCASSLDGGVAKNIQYFGAGTRLSVL.

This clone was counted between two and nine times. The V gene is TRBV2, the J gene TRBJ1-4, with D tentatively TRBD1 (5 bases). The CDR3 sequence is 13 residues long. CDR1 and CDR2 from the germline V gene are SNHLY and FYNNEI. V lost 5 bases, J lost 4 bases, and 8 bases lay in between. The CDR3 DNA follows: TGTGCCAGCAGTCCGGGGCTTAATGAAAAACTGTTTTTT. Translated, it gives CASSPGLNEKLFF.

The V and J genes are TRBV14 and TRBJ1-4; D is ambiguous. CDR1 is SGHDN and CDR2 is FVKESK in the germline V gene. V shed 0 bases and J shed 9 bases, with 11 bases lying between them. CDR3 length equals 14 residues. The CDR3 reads CASSQEDRFQKLFF. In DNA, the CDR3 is TGTGCCAGCAGCCAAGAAGATCGCTTTCAAAAACTGTTTTTT.

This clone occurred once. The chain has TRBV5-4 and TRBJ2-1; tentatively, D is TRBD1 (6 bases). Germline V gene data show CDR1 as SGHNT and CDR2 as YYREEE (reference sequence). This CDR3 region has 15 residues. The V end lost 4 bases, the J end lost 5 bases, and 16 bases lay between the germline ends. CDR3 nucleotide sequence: TGTGCCAGCAGCCCACCAGGGGTTCCCAACAATGAGCAGTTCTTC. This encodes CASSPPGVPNNEQFF.

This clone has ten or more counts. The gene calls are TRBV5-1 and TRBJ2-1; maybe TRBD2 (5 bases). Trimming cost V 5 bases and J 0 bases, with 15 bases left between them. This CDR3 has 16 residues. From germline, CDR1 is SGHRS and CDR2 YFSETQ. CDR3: CASRKASGSSYNEQFF. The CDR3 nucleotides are TGCGCCAGCAGAAAGGCCAGTGGGAGCTCCTACAATGAGCAGTTCTTC.

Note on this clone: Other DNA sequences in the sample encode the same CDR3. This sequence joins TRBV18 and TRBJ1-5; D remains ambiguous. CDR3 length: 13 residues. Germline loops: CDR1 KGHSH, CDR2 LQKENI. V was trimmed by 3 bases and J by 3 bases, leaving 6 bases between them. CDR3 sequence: CASSPGTNQPQHF. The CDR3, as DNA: TGTGCCAGCTCACCGGGCACCAATCAGCCCCAGCATTTT.

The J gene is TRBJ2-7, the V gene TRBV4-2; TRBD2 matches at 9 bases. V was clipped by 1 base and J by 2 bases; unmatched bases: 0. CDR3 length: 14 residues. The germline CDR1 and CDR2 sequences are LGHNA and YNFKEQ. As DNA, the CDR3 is TGTGCCAGCAGCCAAGGGACTAGCGCCTACGAGCAGTACTTC. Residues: CASSQGTSAYEQYF.

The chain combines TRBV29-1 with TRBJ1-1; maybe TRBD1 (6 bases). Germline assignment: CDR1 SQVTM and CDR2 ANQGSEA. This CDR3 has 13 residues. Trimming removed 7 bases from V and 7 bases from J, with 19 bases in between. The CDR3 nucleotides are TGCAGCGCCCGAAGACAGGCGGAAGGTGAAGCTTTCTTT. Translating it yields CSARRQAEGEAFF.

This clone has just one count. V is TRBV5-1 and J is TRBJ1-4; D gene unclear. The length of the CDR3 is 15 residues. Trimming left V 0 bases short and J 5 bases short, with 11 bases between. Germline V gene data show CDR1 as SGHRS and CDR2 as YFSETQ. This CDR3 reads CASSLVGFGNEKLFF. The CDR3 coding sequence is TGCGCCAGCAGCTTGGTCGGGTTCGGGAATGAAAAACTGTTTTTT.

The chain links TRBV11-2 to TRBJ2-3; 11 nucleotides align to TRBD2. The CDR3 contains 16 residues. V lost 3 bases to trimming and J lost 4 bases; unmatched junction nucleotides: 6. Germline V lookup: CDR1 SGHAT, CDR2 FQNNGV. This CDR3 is CASSFTSGSKSDTQYF. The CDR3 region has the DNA TGTGCCAGCAGCTTCACTAGCGGGAGTAAGTCAGATACGCAGTATTTT.

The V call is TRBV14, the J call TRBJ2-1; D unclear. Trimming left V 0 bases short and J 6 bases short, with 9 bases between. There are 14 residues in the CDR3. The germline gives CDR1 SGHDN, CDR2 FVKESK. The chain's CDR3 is CASSQEIFGNEQFF. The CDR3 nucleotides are TGTGCCAGCAGCCAAGAAATTTTCGGCAATGAGCAGTTCTTC.

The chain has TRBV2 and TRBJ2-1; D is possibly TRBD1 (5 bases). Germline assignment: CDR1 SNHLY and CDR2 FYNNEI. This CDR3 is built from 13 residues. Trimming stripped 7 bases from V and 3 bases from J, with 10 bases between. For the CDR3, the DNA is TGTGCCAGCACTTATCAGGGCTACAATGAGCAGTTCTTC. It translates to CASTYQGYNEQFF.

CDR3 nucleotide sequence: TGTGCCAGCCGGGACAGGGCAACCACTGAAGCTTTCTTT. Encoded protein: CASRDRATTEAFF. The chain combines TRBV19 with TRBJ1-1, with 9 nucleotides matching TRBD1. The germline V gene has CDR1 LNHDA and CDR2 SQIVND (reference sequence). The junction had 6 bases not matched to a gene; V was cut back by 9 bases and J by 4 bases. CDR3 length equals 13 residues.

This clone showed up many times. The CDR3 here is CASSLQGQGLFF. The DNA for the CDR3 is TGTGCCAGCAGTTTACAGGGGCAGGGACTGTTTTTT. The rearrangement joins TRBV28 to TRBJ1-4, with a tentative D call TRBD1 (6 bases). The CDR3 runs 12 residues. Germline CDR1 MDHEN, CDR2 SYDVKM. V lost 2 bases, J lost 13 bases, and 11 bases lay in between.

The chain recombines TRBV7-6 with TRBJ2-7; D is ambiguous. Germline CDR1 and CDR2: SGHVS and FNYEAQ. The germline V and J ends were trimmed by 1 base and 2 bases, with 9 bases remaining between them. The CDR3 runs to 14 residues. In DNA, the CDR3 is TGTGCCAGCAGCTTAGAGGACGGGCCCTACGAGCAGTACTTC. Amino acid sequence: CASSLEDGPYEQYF.

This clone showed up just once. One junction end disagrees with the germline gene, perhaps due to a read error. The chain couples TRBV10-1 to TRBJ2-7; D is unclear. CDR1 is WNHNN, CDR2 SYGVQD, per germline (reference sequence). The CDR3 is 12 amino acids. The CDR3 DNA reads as TGCGCCAGCAGTGAGGTAAGGGTCGAGCGGTACTTC. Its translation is CASSEVRVERYF.

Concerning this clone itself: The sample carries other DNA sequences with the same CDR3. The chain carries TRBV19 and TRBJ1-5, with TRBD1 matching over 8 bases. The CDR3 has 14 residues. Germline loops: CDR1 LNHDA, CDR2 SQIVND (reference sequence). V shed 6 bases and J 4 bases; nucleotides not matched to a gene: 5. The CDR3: CASSTTGGNQPQHF. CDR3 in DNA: TGTGCCAGTAGCACCACAGGGGGTAATCAGCCCCAGCATTTT. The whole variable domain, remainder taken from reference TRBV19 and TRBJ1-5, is DGGITQSPKYLFRKEGQNVTLSCEQNLNHDAMYWYRQDPGQGLRLIYYSQIVNDFQKGDIAEGYSVSREKKESFPLTVTSAQKNPTAFYLCASSTTGGNQPQHFGDGTRLSIL.

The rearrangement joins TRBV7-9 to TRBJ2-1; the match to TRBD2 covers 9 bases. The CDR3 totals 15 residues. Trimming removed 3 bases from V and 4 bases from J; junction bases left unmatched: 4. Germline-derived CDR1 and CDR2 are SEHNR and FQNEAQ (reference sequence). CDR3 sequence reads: CASSFGLASYNEQFF. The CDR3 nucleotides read TGTGCCAGCAGCTTCGGACTAGCGAGTTACAATGAGCAGTTCTTC.

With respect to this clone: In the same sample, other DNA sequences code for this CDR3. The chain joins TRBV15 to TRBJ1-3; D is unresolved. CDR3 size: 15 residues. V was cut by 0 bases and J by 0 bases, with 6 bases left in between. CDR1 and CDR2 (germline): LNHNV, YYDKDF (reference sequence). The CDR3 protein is CATSRDRLSGNTIYF. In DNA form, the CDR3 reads TGTGCCACCAGCAGAGACCGGCTCTCTGGAAACACCATATATTTT.

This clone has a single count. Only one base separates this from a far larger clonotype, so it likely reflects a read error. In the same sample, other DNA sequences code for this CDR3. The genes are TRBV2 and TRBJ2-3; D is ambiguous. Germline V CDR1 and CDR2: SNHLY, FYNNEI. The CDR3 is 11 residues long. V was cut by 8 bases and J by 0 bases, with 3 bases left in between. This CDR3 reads CASGSTDTQYF. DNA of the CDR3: TGTGCCAGCGGCAGCACAGATACGCAGTATTTT. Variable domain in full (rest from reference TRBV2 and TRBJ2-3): EPEVTQTPSHQVTQMGQEVILRCVPISNHLYFYWYRQILGQKVEFLVSFYNNEISEKSEIFDDQFSVERPDGSNFTLKIRSTKLEDSAMYFCASGSTDTQYFGPGTRLTVL.

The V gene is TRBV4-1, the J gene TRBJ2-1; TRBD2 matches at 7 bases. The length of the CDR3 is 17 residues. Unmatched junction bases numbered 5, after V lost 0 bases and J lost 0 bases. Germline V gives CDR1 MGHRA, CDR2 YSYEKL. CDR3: CASSQETSRSSYNEQFF. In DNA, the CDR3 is TGCGCCAGCAGCCAAGAGACTAGCCGAAGCTCCTACAATGAGCAGTTCTTC.

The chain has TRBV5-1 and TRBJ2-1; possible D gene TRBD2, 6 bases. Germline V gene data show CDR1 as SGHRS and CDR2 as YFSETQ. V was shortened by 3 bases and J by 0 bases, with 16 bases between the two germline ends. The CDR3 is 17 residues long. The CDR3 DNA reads TGCGCCAGCAGCTCTAGGGGACTCCAGAGCTCCTACAATGAGCAGTTCTTC. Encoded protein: CASSSRGLQSSYNEQFF.

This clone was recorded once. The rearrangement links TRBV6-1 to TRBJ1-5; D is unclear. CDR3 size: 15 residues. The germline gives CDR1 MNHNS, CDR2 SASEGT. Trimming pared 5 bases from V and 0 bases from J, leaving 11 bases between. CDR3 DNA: TGTGCCAGCAGTCCCGACCGATTTAGCAATCAGCCCCAGCATTTT. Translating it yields CASSPDRFSNQPQHF.

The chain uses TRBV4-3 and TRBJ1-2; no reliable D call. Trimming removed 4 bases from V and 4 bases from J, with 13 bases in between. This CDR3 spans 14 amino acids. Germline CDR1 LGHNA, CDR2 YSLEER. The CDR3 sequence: CASSLMRSGYGYTF. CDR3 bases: TGCGCCAGCAGCCTCATGCGGTCTGGCTATGGCTACACCTTC.

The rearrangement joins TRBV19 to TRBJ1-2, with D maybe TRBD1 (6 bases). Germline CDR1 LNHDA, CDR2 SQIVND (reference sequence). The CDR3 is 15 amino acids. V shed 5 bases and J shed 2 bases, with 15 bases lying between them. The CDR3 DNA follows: TGTGCCAGTAGTCTCGATTGGACAGTAAACTATGGCTACACCTTC. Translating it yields CASSLDWTVNYGYTF.

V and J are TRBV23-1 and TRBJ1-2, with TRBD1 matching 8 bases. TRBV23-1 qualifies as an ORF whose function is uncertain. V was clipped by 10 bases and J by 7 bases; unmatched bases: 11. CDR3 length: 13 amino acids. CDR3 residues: CATLDREFRGYTF. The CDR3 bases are TGCGCCACCTTGGACAGGGAATTTCGTGGCTACACCTTC.